A single sample is the source of the 25 T cell receptor beta chains below, sequenced in a study of OX40 agonist ivuxolimab in advanced cancers. Clones were sequenced by immunoSEQ multiplex PCR, and TCRdb holds only the in-frame ones, with some missing. Among about 33,000 clones listed, approximately 89% were seen once. Sample: CD4+ or CD8+ T cells sorted from blood, taken in a trial of the OX40 agonist ivuxolimab. The source of these receptors is an adult with an advanced solid tumor such as melanoma, head and neck, liver or kidney cancer.

This clone was observed once. In nucleotides, the CDR3 is TGTGCCAGCAGTTACTCGCTAGGGAGGGCCAAAAACATTCAGTACTTC. Translating it yields CASSYSLGRAKNIQYF. This sequence joins TRBV6-5 and TRBJ2-4; possibly TRBD2 for D (6 bases). The V and J ends lost 0 bases and 1 base respectively, with 10 bases between them. This CDR3 is 16 amino acids long. Looked up from germline, CDR1 is MNHEY and CDR2 is SVGAGI.

The V call is TRBV5-1, the J call TRBJ1-2; D uncertain. Per the germline V gene, CDR1 is SGHRS and CDR2 is YFSETQ. CDR3 length: 16 amino acids. Trimming cost V 0 bases and J 4 bases, with 16 bases left between them. CDR3 sequence: CASSLAWGGNVYGYTF. The CDR3 DNA is TGCGCCAGCAGCTTGGCCTGGGGAGGGAATGTCTATGGCTACACCTTC.

The sample holds a few counts of this clone. V gene TRBV30 combines with J gene TRBJ2-3; 11 bases agree with TRBD2. V was clipped by 0 bases and J by 3 bases; unmatched bases: 5. CDR3 length: 16 amino acids. Germline lookup yields CDR1 GTSNPN and CDR2 SVGIG (reference sequence). The CDR3 sequence is CAWSVGTSGRTDTQYF. CDR3 DNA sequence: TGTGCCTGGAGTGTCGGAACTAGCGGGAGAACAGATACGCAGTATTTT.

The rearrangement links TRBV7-7 to TRBJ2-3, with 8 bases fitting TRBD2. Trimming took 1 base from V and 1 from J; bases not matched to a gene: 1. CDR1 and CDR2 from the germline V gene are SSHAT and FNYEAQ (reference sequence). This CDR3 is 15 amino acids long. CDR3 sequence reads: CASSLGTSRTDTQYF. The CDR3 bases are TGTGCCAGCAGCTTAGGGACTAGCCGCACAGATACGCAGTATTTT. Complete variable domain (other parts from reference TRBV7-7 and TRBJ2-3): GAGVSQSPRYKVTKRGQDVTLRCDPISSHATLYWYQQALGQGPEFLTYFNYEAQPDKSGLPSDRFSAERPEGSISTLTIQRTEQRDSAMYRCASSLGTSRTDTQYFGPGTRLTVL.

CDR3 residues: CASSELGTDQPQHF. CDR3 nucleotide sequence: TGTGCCAGCAGTGAATTGGGGACAGATCAGCCCCAGCATTTT. The V and J genes are TRBV2 and TRBJ1-5; 7 positions match TRBD1. The CDR3 length is 14 residues. Germline V gene lookup returns CDR1 SNHLY and CDR2 FYNNEI. Unmatched junction bases numbered 3, after V lost 2 bases and J lost 5 bases.

The chain joins TRBV4-1 to TRBJ2-2, with 13 bases lining up with TRBD2. Germline V CDR1 and CDR2: MGHRA, YSYEKL. This CDR3 is 18 amino acids long. J was trimmed by 6 bases and V by 3 bases; bases with no gene match: 10. The DNA of the CDR3 is TGCGCCAGCAGCCACCCCGGACTAGCGGGAGATAGAGCCGGGGAGCTGTTTTTT. Its translation: CASSHPGLAGDRAGELFF.

Worth noting for this clone: The same CDR3 is also encoded by other DNA sequences in this sample. The chain uses TRBV6-1 and TRBJ1-6; 7 bases are shared with TRBD1. V lost 0 bases and J lost 9; bases outside the gene matches: 5. Germline V gene data show CDR1 as MNHNS and CDR2 as SASEGT. The CDR3 is 15 amino acids. CDR3 coding DNA: TGTGCCAGCAGTGAAGCCAGCCAGGGGGGTTCACCCCTCCACTTT. Translated: CASSEASQGGSPLHF.

This clone was seen a handful of times. This chain connects TRBV7-6 to TRBJ2-5; maybe TRBD2 (6 bases). The V end lost 0 bases, the J end lost 5 bases, and 13 bases lay between the germline ends. The V gene's germline CDR1 is SGHVS and CDR2 FNYEAQ. CDR3 length: 15 amino acids. CDR3 sequence: CASSLATRSDETQYF. The CDR3 DNA reads as TGTGCCAGCAGCTTAGCGACTAGATCAGACGAGACCCAGTACTTC.

The chain has TRBV7-2 and TRBJ2-5; a possible D gene is TRBD2 (5 bases). Trimming removed 0 bases at V and 4 bases at J, with 15 bases between. The germline V gene encodes CDR1 SGHTA and CDR2 FQGNSA. This CDR3 region has 16 residues. The CDR3 region is CASSLARTYGGETQYF. The CDR3 nucleotides are TGTGCCAGCAGCTTAGCCCGGACTTATGGCGGAGAGACCCAGTACTTC. Variable domain in full (rest from reference TRBV7-2 and TRBJ2-5): GAGVSQSPSNKVTEKGKDVELRCDPISGHTALYWYRQSLGQGLEFLIYFQGNSAPDKSGLPSDRFSAERTGGSVSTLTIQRTQQEDSAVYLCASSLARTYGGETQYFGPGTRLLVL.

This sequence joins TRBV2 and TRBJ2-3, with D maybe TRBD1 (6 bases). Germline CDR1 SNHLY, CDR2 FYNNEI. The CDR3 runs 13 residues. V was trimmed by 11 bases and J by 3 bases, leaving 15 bases between them. This CDR3 is CALGRGRTDTQYF. CDR3 DNA: TGTGCCCTAGGCAGGGGAAGGACAGATACGCAGTATTTT.

V is TRBV7-2 and J is TRBJ2-3; either TRBD1 or TRBD2 may fit D (5 bases each). The V end was cut by 7 bases, the J end by 0 bases, with 17 bases between. Germline V gene lookup returns CDR1 SGHTA and CDR2 FQGNSA. This CDR3 spans 16 amino acids. CDR3 sequence reads: CASTPGTGGSTDTQYF. The DNA of the CDR3 is TGTGCCAGCACTCCCGGGACCGGCGGCAGCACAGATACGCAGTATTTT.

This chain connects TRBV19 to TRBJ1-5; 7 nucleotides agree with TRBD1. The trim removed 8 bases at V and 2 bases at J, leaving 12 bases unmatched. The germline gives CDR1 LNHDA, CDR2 SQIVND (reference sequence). The CDR3 loop spans 16 amino acids. The CDR3 here is CASWTGSWGGNQPQHF. In nucleotides, the CDR3 is TGTGCCAGTTGGACAGGCAGCTGGGGGGGCAATCAGCCCCAGCATTTT.

This clone has only one observation. CDR3 loop: CASSIDRLVPYEQYF. In DNA, the CDR3 is TGTGCCAGTAGTATAGATCGGCTGGTACCCTACGAGCAGTACTTC. The chain uses TRBV19 and TRBJ2-7; D unresolved. V was cut by 0 bases and J by 2 bases, with 11 bases left in between. The CDR3 is made up of 15 amino acids. The germline V gene has CDR1 LNHDA and CDR2 SQIVND (reference sequence).

V gene TRBV6-5 combines with J gene TRBJ1-2; TRBD1 aligns across 9 bases. Germline CDR1 and CDR2: MNHEY and SVGAGI. This CDR3 spans 15 amino acids. The V gene end was trimmed by 6 bases and the J gene end by 2 bases; junction bases not matched to a gene: 7. Here the CDR3 reads CASSVGTGKNYGYTF. The CDR3 bases are TGTGCCAGCAGCGTCGGGACAGGGAAGAACTATGGCTACACCTTC.

The chain links TRBV11-2 to TRBJ1-6; D is ambiguous. Per the germline V gene, CDR1 is SGHAT and CDR2 is FQNNGV. The ends were cut back, 2 bases at V and 7 bases at J, with 12 bases in the middle. CDR3 length: 15 amino acids. CDR3: CASSLNPLRNSPLHF. For the CDR3, the DNA is TGTGCCAGCAGCTTAAACCCACTACGAAATTCACCCCTCCACTTT.

The chain couples TRBV7-3 to TRBJ2-1; 16 nucleotides line up with TRBD2. With 3 bases clipped from V and 5 bases from J, the junction kept 7 bases outside the gene matches. CDR1 and CDR2 (germline): SGHTA, FQGTGA. The CDR3 sequence is 18 residues long. The chain's CDR3 is CASSLGLAGGHANNEQFF. The CDR3 DNA sequence: TGTGCCAGCAGCTTGGGACTAGCGGGGGGGCATGCAAACAATGAGCAGTTCTTC.

The chain recombines TRBV7-2 with TRBJ1-1, with 10 nucleotides matching TRBD1. The germline gives CDR1 SGHTA, CDR2 FQGNSA. This CDR3 comprises 15 residues. V gave up 4 bases and J gave up 5 bases; unmatched junction bases: 7. CDR3 nucleotide sequence: TGTGCCAGCAGCTACCGGACAGGGGGATGGACTGAAGCTTTCTTT. It yields the protein CASSYRTGGWTEAFF.

The gene calls are TRBV5-1 and TRBJ1-1, with D perhaps matching TRBD1 (6 bases). This CDR3 has 13 amino acids. The V gene lost 5 bases and the J gene lost 6 bases, with 14 bases spanning the gap. Germline V gene lookup returns CDR1 SGHRS and CDR2 YFSETQ. CDR3 nucleotides: TGCGCCAGCAGTCAACAGGGAAGCGCTGAAGCTTTCTTT. It specifies CASSQQGSAEAFF.

V and J are TRBV5-1 and TRBJ2-3; D call uncertain. V lost 0 bases and J lost 4, with 12 bases in between. Germline values: CDR1 SGHRS, CDR2 YFSETQ. This CDR3 has 15 amino acids. The CDR3 is CASSLATLIPDTQYF. As DNA, the CDR3 is TGCGCCAGCAGCTTGGCCACACTTATTCCAGATACGCAGTATTTT. Drawing the rest from reference TRBV5-1 and TRBJ2-3, the complete variable domain is KAGVTQTPRYLIKTRGQQVTLSCSPISGHRSVSWYQQTPGQGLQFLFEYFSETQRNKGNFPGRFSGRQFSNSRSEMNVSTLELGDSALYLCASSLATLIPDTQYFGPGTRLTVL.

V gene TRBV5-4 combines with J gene TRBJ1-1; 8 bases agree with TRBD1. This CDR3 contains 14 residues. The V gene end was trimmed by 5 bases and the J gene end by 4 bases; junction bases not matched to a gene: 7. CDR1 is SGHNT, CDR2 YYREEE, per germline (reference sequence). CDR3 protein: CASRTDRAGTEAFF. The CDR3 bases are TGTGCCAGCAGAACGGACAGGGCTGGCACTGAAGCTTTCTTT.

The V gene is TRBV28, the J gene TRBJ1-5; the D is unclear. Deletions cut 1 base from V and 10 bases from J, with 11 bases between. Germline CDR1 reads MDHEN; CDR2 reads SYDVKM. This CDR3 has 13 residues. CDR3 nucleotides: TGTGCCAGCAGTTTATTTTCGAGCCCACCCCAGCATTTT. This codes for CASSLFSSPPQHF.

The V gene is TRBV1, the J gene TRBJ1-2. TRBV1 is marked as a pseudogene. The CDR3 runs to 13 residues. CDR3 loop: CTSSVRKTYGYTF. The DNA of the CDR3 is TGCACCAGCAGCGTGCGAAAGACCTATGGCTACACCTTC.

The chain employs TRBV6-1 and TRBJ2-7, with D perhaps matching TRBD1 or TRBD2 (6 bases each). Germline V gene data show CDR1 as MNHNS and CDR2 as SASEGT. The CDR3 is made up of 17 amino acids. The V and J ends lost 1 base and 0 bases respectively, with 16 bases between them. CDR3 residues: CASSEGRPGAPSYEQYF. The DNA for the CDR3 is TGTGCCAGCAGTGAAGGGCGTCCGGGGGCTCCCTCCTACGAGCAGTACTTC.

The chain joins TRBV5-6 to TRBJ1-1; D not certain. The V end lost 1 base, the J end lost 4 bases, and 20 bases lay between the germline ends. This CDR3 has 17 residues. The germline gives CDR1 SGHDT, CDR2 YYEEEE. CDR3 DNA sequence: TGTGCCAGCAGCTTGCTGGGCGCGTCGGGTTGGGGCACTGAAGCTTTCTTT. Its translation: CASSLLGASGWGTEAFF.

The rearrangement uses TRBV15 and TRBJ1-4; D not resolved. The CDR3 is made up of 16 amino acids. Germline-derived CDR1 and CDR2 are LNHNV and YYDKDF (reference sequence). Trimming pared 3 bases from V and 0 bases from J, leaving 11 bases between. CDR3 in amino acids: CATSRGQPATNEKLFF. In DNA form, the CDR3 reads TGTGCCACCAGCAGGGGTCAACCTGCAACTAATGAAAAACTGTTTTTT.